The rows below give T cell receptor beta chains drawn from one sample of a study of identical twins. Using its own MiXCR run on the 5' RACE reads, TCRdb lists one record per CDR3 protein. The sample shows approximately 1.8 million distinct CDR3 sequences, under 35% of them seen only once. The specimen was cord blood. The receptors come from a newborn girl in good health. The CDR3 runs from the conserved cysteine through the conserved F or W. The order of the fields is CDR3 DNA, CDR3 protein, V gene, D gene, J gene, clone size. D genes are given only for firm matches. The size of a clone is reported for some rows only, either as once, few or many, or as a class for expanded clones.

DNA: TGCAGTGCTAGAGGGACTAGCGGGGGGGCGTTGTACAATGAGCAGTTCTTC; CDR3: CSARGTSGGALYNEQFF; V: TRBV20-1; D: TRBD2; J: TRBJ2-1; size: NA
DNA: TGTGCCAGCAGTGAGTACAGTCAGGGAACTTACAATGAGCAGTTCTTC; CDR3: CASSEYSQGTYNEQFF; V: TRBV25-1; D: NA; J: TRBJ2-1; size: NA
DNA: TGTGCCAGCAGCCAGGGGACTAGCGGGCTTAACTACAATGAGCAGTACTTC; CDR3: CASSQGTSGLNYNEQYF; V: TRBV4-2; D: TRBD2; J: TRBJ2-7; size: NA
DNA: TGTGCCAGTATCGGTAGCGGGGGGTTCAATGAGCAGTTCTTC; CDR3: CASIGSGGFNEQFF; V: TRBV19; D: TRBD2; J: TRBJ2-1; size: NA
DNA: TGCAGTGCTAGAGATCTACAGGAGCGGGGGAGCTCCTACGAGCAGTACTTC; CDR3: CSARDLQERGSSYEQYF; V: TRBV20-1; D: TRBD2; J: TRBJ2-7; size: NA
DNA: TGTGCCAGCAGTGTTCGTGTGGTAGGTCAGCCCCAGCATTTT; CDR3: CASSVRVVGQPQHF; V: TRBV2; D: NA; J: TRBJ1-5; size: NA
DNA: TGCGCCAGCAGCTTGATCGGGACAGGGGGCACAGATACGCAGTATTTT; CDR3: CASSLIGTGGTDTQYF; V: TRBV5-1; D: TRBD1; J: TRBJ2-3; size: few
DNA: TGTGCCAGCAGTACCGCGGCGGTGGAGGGTACGCAGTATTTT; CDR3: CASSTAAVEGTQYF; V: TRBV28; D: NA; J: TRBJ2-3; size: NA
DNA: TGCGCCAGCAGCTTGGCGGGACTAGCGGTAACAGATACGCAGTATTTT; CDR3: CASSLAGLAVTDTQYF; V: TRBV5-1; D: TRBD2; J: TRBJ2-3; size: NA
DNA: TGCAGTGCGGCGGGCACAGGGGATTGGAATCAGCCCCAGCATTTT; CDR3: CSAAGTGDWNQPQHF; V: TRBV20-1; D: TRBD1; J: TRBJ1-5; size: NA